This T cell receptor beta chain is from a study of OX40 agonist ivuxolimab in advanced cancers. Background on the study: Earlier anti-PD-1, anti-PD-L1 or anti-CTLA-4 therapy was permitted; about 39% had received some.

Overall study results and limits: The average count of expanded clones was higher among CD8+ T cells than among CD4+.

The protocol was immunoSEQ multiplex PCR, while the TCRdb copy is restricted to in-frame clones and leaves out a portion. In the table there are about 67,000 clones, around 83% of which are singletons. CDR1 and CDR2 (germline): SGHVS, FQNEAQ. This CDR3 region has 12 residues. The V gene lost 4 bases and the J gene lost 8 bases, with 11 bases spanning the gap. Turning to this clone: As yet, its antigen is unknown.

The receptor's source is an adult with an advanced solid tumor such as melanoma, head and neck, liver or kidney cancer. V usage is TRBV7-8 and J usage is TRBJ1-2; D is ambiguous. Sample: CD4+ or CD8+ T cells sorted from blood, taken in a trial of the OX40 agonist ivuxolimab. The CDR3 region has the DNA TGTGCCAGCAGCTCACACCTGGACGGCTACACCTTC. It is translated as CASSSHLDGYTF.